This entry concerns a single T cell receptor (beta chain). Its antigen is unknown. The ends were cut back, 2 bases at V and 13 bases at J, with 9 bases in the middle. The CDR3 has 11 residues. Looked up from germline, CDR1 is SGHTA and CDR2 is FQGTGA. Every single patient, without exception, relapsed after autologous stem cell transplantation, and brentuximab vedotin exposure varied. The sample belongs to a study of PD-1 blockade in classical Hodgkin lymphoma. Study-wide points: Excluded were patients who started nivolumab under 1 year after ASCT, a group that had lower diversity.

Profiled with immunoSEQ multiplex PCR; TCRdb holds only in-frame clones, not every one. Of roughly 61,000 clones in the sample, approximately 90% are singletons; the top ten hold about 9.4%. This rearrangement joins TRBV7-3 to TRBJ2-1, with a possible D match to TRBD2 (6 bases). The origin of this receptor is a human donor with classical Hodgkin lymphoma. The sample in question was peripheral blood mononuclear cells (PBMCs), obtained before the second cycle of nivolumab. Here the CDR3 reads CASSLQGGQFF. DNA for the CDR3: TGTGCCAGCAGCTTACAGGGAGGACAGTTCTTC.